This TCR beta chain is from a study of metastatic and nonmetastatic thyroid tumors. Study overall: Patients with malignant and benign thyroid disease provided blood and tumor or nodule tissue, whose repertoires were compared.

Study results and limitations: TCR beta diversity was reportedly significantly higher in malignant thyroid tumors than benign nodules, in blood and tumor.

This clone was counted between two and nine times. Its antigen is undetermined. In the study's own analysis: CDR3 differences across clinicopathological groups were used to build a distant-metastasis classifier for papillary thyroid cancer. With MiXCR, TCRdb reprocessed the PCR reads. These V and J calls originate from TCRdb's pipeline instead of the authors' own analysis. The table lists around 14,000 clones, approximately 3.9% of them singletons, with around 27% in the top ten. All patients reached thyroid surgery having received no treatment beforehand. The V segment lost 4 bases and the J segment 1 base; nucleotides outside the gene matches: 7. The germline V gene encodes CDR1 SGHRS and CDR2 YFSETQ. The CDR3 extends over 15 amino acids.

This sequence originates from a female donor with papillary thyroid cancer or a benign thyroid nodule (not recorded which). Some clones in this sample may be carry-over from other donors' samples. Sample: tumor tissue. The genes are TRBV5-1 and TRBJ1-1, with TRBD1 matching over 7 bases. CDR3 sequence (DNA): TGCGCCAGCAGCCCCGGGACAGCGGAGAACACTGAAGCTTTCTTT. Encoded protein: CASSPGTAENTEAFF. The entire variable domain, with the rest obtained from reference TRBV5-1 and TRBJ1-1, is as follows: KAGVTQTPRYLIKTRGQQVTLSCSPISGHRSVSWYQQTPGQGLQFLFEYFSETQRNKGNFPGRFSGRQFSNSRSEMNVSTLELGDSALYLCASSPGTAENTEAFFGQGTRLTVV.